Each of the 18 T cell receptor beta chains below was sequenced from the same sample in a study of shared clonotypes between healthy human individuals. It was CD45RO-negative cells, positively selected for CCR7, that made up naive CD8 cells, with terminally differentiated effector memory CD45RA+ cells excluded. Some clones are missing from TCRdb's copy, which holds only in-frame ones; the method was immunoSEQ multiplex PCR. The table shows about 2.1 million clones, with 93% occurring only once. Sequencing was performed on naive CD8+ T cells from PBMCs. All receptors come from a man younger than 35 in good health. Some clones in this sample may be carry-over from other donors' samples.

The chain links TRBV28 to TRBJ1-3; 7 nucleotides line up with TRBD1. This CDR3 contains 14 residues. CDR1 MDHEN and CDR2 SYDVKM come from the germline V gene. V was pared by 6 bases and J by 3 bases, with 5 bases of the junction left unmatched. CDR3 nucleotide sequence: TGTGCCAGCAGGTACAGGGGAATTGGAAACACCATATATTTT. Amino acid sequence: CASRYRGIGNTIYF.

The genes are TRBV27 and TRBJ2-1; 11 nucleotides align to TRBD2. The CDR3 runs to 14 residues. The junction had 5 bases not matched to a gene; V was cut back by 6 bases and J by 7 bases. Germline CDR1 and CDR2: MNHEY and SMNVEV (reference sequence). The CDR3 region is CASRTLAGDNEQFF. The CDR3 bases are TGTGCCAGCAGAACACTAGCGGGAGATAATGAGCAGTTCTTC.

This chain uses TRBV9 with TRBJ2-3; D remains unclear. Germline values: CDR1 SGDLS, CDR2 YYNGEE. This CDR3 is 13 amino acids long. Trimming removed 3 bases from V and 3 bases from J, with 8 bases in between. The CDR3 DNA sequence: TGTGCCAGCAGCGCCCCCCAAACAGATACGCAGTATTTT. It is translated as CASSAPQTDTQYF.

The chain carries TRBV7-9 and TRBJ1-2; 11 bases align to TRBD1. The CDR3 has 17 amino acids. After removal of 0 bases from V and 7 bases from J, the junction contained 10 bases not matched to a gene. Germline V gives CDR1 SEHNR, CDR2 FQNEAQ (reference sequence). CDR3: CASSLATTGTGGSGYTF. CDR3 DNA sequence: TGTGCCAGCAGCTTAGCCACAACGGGGACAGGGGGTAGTGGCTACACCTTC.

The J gene is TRBJ2-6, the V gene TRBV29-1; D is possibly TRBD2 (6 bases). V shed 3 bases and J shed 2 bases, with 11 bases lying between them. The germline V gene encodes CDR1 SQVTM and CDR2 ANQGSEA. This CDR3 contains 15 residues. The CDR3 DNA sequence: TGCAGCGTTGATGGCAGGGAGGCTGGGGCCAACGTCCTGACTTTC. It translates to CSVDGREAGANVLTF.

The chain recombines TRBV9 with TRBJ1-2; D is undetermined. V lost 3 bases, J lost 4 bases, and 4 bases lay in between. The CDR3 has 11 residues. Germline CDR1 SGDLS, CDR2 YYNGEE. As DNA, the CDR3 is TGTGCCAGCAGCGCGGGCTATGGCTACACCTTC. This codes for CASSAGYGYTF.

The chain combines TRBV27 with TRBJ2-3; TRBD1 matches 8 bases. The CDR3 contains 15 residues. The V segment lost 6 bases and the J segment 7 bases; nucleotides outside the gene matches: 12. In germline, CDR1 is MNHEY, CDR2 SMNVEV (reference sequence). The CDR3 bases are TGTGCCAGCAGATCCGACAGGGGAATCAAGAATACGCAGTATTTT. Residues: CASRSDRGIKNTQYF.

This chain joins TRBV14 and TRBJ2-2; TRBD1 might be the D (6 bases). CDR3 length equals 17 residues. Looked up from germline, CDR1 is SGHDN and CDR2 is FVKESK. V lost 2 bases, J lost 3 bases, and 16 bases lay in between. The DNA for the CDR3 is TGTGCCAGCAGCCAACACAGGGAAGTGGTGGACACCGGGGAGCTGTTTTTT. Translated: CASSQHREVVDTGELFF.

This chain links TRBV30 with TRBJ1-1, with a possible D match to TRBD1 (5 bases). Germline CDR1 GTSNPN, CDR2 SVGIG (reference sequence). The CDR3 spans 18 residues. V lost 1 base to trimming and J lost 1 base, with 22 bases between them. The CDR3 coding sequence is TGTGCCTGGAGTGGGTTCGGGGGGGAGAGATATTCGAACACTGAAGCTTTCTTT. Amino acid sequence: CAWSGFGGERYSNTEAFF.

The chain is built from TRBV6-1 and TRBJ1-2; no clear D gene. V lost 6 bases to trimming and J lost 3 bases, with 8 bases between them. The CDR3 spans 12 residues. CDR1 and CDR2 from the germline V gene are MNHNS and SASEGT. CDR3 residues: CASSSRYYGYTF. DNA for the CDR3: TGTGCCAGCAGCTCGAGGTACTATGGCTACACCTTC.

V usage is TRBV4-1 and J usage is TRBJ2-1; D may be TRBD2 (5 bases). CDR1 is MGHRA, CDR2 YSYEKL, per germline. V lost 1 base, J lost 6 bases, and 13 bases lay in between. The CDR3 is 15 amino acids. CDR3 in amino acids: CASSQAGFAGNEQFF. In nucleotides, the CDR3 is TGCGCCAGCAGCCAAGCGGGCTTCGCGGGCAATGAGCAGTTCTTC.

This chain uses TRBV5-6 with TRBJ2-1; TRBD2 matches 7 bases. CDR3 length: 16 amino acids. Germline V gene sequence: CDR1 SGHDT, CDR2 YYEEEE. The V and J ends lost 0 bases and 7 bases, in that order; junction bases with no gene match: 10. CDR3 sequence reads: CASSLERAGEGNEQFF. The CDR3 region has the DNA TGTGCCAGCAGCTTGGAGCGGGCGGGAGAGGGGAATGAGCAGTTCTTC.

The V and J genes are TRBV28 and TRBJ1-2; TRBD1 matches 8 bases. Looked up from germline, CDR1 is MDHEN and CDR2 is SYDVKM. The CDR3 is made up of 15 amino acids. Trimming cost V 5 bases and J 5 bases; bases outside gene matches: 10. CDR3 loop: CASSGVRDRTYGYTF. DNA for the CDR3: TGTGCCAGCAGTGGCGTCAGGGACAGGACTTATGGCTACACCTTC.

The chain joins TRBV7-6 to TRBJ1-1; TRBD1 is a possible D gene (6 bases). The V and J ends lost 5 bases and 7 bases respectively, with 14 bases between them. Looked up from germline, CDR1 is SGHVS and CDR2 is FNYEAQ. The CDR3 runs 13 residues. In nucleotides, the CDR3 is TGTGCCAGCAGCGCCGGACAGCCCAGTGAAGCTTTCTTT. It yields the protein CASSAGQPSEAFF.

The sample holds one count of this clone. V is TRBV5-1 and J is TRBJ2-2; 7 bases agree with TRBD2. This CDR3 has 18 residues. CDR1 is SGHRS and CDR2 is YFSETQ in the germline V gene. J gave up 8 bases and V 4 bases, and 20 bases lay outside the gene matches. Written as DNA, the CDR3 is TGCGCCAGCAGCCAAACTATCCCGGGACTACCCTCAATGGGGGAGCTGTTTTTT. Translated: CASSQTIPGLPSMGELFF. The whole variable domain, remainder taken from reference TRBV5-1 and TRBJ2-2, is KAGVTQTPRYLIKTRGQQVTLSCSPISGHRSVSWYQQTPGQGLQFLFEYFSETQRNKGNFPGRFSGRQFSNSRSEMNVSTLELGDSALYLCASSQTIPGLPSMGELFFGEGSRLTVL.

This CDR3 is CASSMVSGETQYF. The CDR3 DNA sequence: TGTGCCAGTAGTATGGTTTCCGGGGAGACCCAGTACTTC. The J gene is TRBJ2-5, the V gene TRBV19, with unresolved D. The ends were cut back, 3 bases at V and 5 bases at J, with 10 bases in the middle. The CDR3 runs 13 residues. Germline V gene data show CDR1 as LNHDA and CDR2 as SQIVND (reference sequence).

The chain has TRBV27 and TRBJ2-1, with TRBD2 identical over 8 bases. The CDR3 totals 16 residues. Trimming took 6 bases from V and 5 from J; bases not matched to a gene: 12. The V gene's germline CDR1 is MNHEY and CDR2 SMNVEV (reference sequence). The CDR3 DNA reads as TGTGCCAGCAGCCTTATAGCGGGATTGAAGAACAATGAGCAGTTCTTC. Translating gives CASSLIAGLKNNEQFF.

This clone was seen more than once but under ten times. J is TRBJ1-5 and V is TRBV19; D remains ambiguous. Per the germline V gene, CDR1 is LNHDA and CDR2 is SQIVND (reference sequence). V gave up 1 base and J gave up 0 bases, with 7 bases separating them. CDR3 size: 15 residues. CDR3 sequence: CASSIVRDSNQPQHF. The DNA of the CDR3 is TGTGCCAGTAGTATAGTTCGGGATAGCAATCAGCCCCAGCATTTT.